This section outlines one TCR beta chain sequence together with its context. This entry belongs to a study of patients and donors after allogeneic stem cell transplantation. CDR1 is SGHRS and CDR2 is YFSETQ in the germline V gene. Trimming removed 3 bases from V and 2 bases from J; junction bases left unmatched: 3. The CDR3 has 15 residues. TCRdb analysed the RT-PCR reads with MiXCR anew, one entry per CDR3 protein. The sample lists 400,000 to 450,000 distinct CDR3 sequences, 16% occurring once. The clonotype was recovered from a human donor who was either an allogeneic HSCT recipient or a stem cell or donor lymphocyte infusion donor (not recorded which). It is not recorded whose cells these are; they may come from a transplant donor. The sample comprised blood, either unsorted or a sorted T cell fraction (not recorded which). The chain combines TRBV5-1 with TRBJ2-3; TRBD1 matches at 10 bases. The CDR3 loop is CASSYRQGATDTQYF. The CDR3 nucleotides are TGCGCCAGCAGCTACCGACAGGGGGCCACAGATACGCAGTATTTT.